The 32 T cell receptor beta chains given below trace back to one sample, sequenced in a study of blood T cell repertoires in COVID-19. The protocol was immunoSEQ multiplex PCR, while the TCRdb copy is restricted to in-frame clones and leaves out a portion. The top ten hold about 20% of the sample, which has roughly 200,000 clones, about 85% seen once. Material for sequencing was peripheral blood. Every receptor here comes from a person aged 65 to 79 with COVID-19, enrolled during active disease.

The V and J genes are TRBV5-1 and TRBJ1-5; D call uncertain. Germline V gives CDR1 SGHRS, CDR2 YFSETQ. The V gene lost 4 bases and the J gene lost 3 bases, with 8 bases spanning the gap. The CDR3 totals 13 residues. CDR3 sequence: CASSGGDNQPQHF. CDR3 DNA sequence: TGCGCCAGCAGCGGCGGGGACAATCAGCCCCAGCATTTT. Complete variable domain (other parts from reference TRBV5-1 and TRBJ1-5): KAGVTQTPRYLIKTRGQQVTLSCSPISGHRSVSWYQQTPGQGLQFLFEYFSETQRNKGNFPGRFSGRQFSNSRSEMNVSTLELGDSALYLCASSGGDNQPQHFGDGTRLSIL.

This clone was found a few times. V gene TRBV6-2 or TRBV6-3 combines with J gene TRBJ2-7; a weak D match, TRBD1 (5 bases). Per the germline V gene, CDR1 is MNHEY and CDR2 is SVGEGT. V shed 6 bases and J shed 3 bases, with 9 bases lying between them. The CDR3 is 12 residues long. CDR3 sequence: CASSIDSYEQYF. CDR3 coding DNA: TGTGCCAGCAGCATTGACAGCTACGAGCAGTACTTC.

The genes are TRBV11-2 and TRBJ2-5, with a possible D match to TRBD1 (5 bases). The CDR3 consists of 16 residues. The V and J ends lost 1 base and 7 bases respectively, with 19 bases between them. Germline CDR1 is SGHAT and CDR2 is FQNNGV. Here the CDR3 DNA reads TGTGCCAGCAGCTTAGGTCCAGGGTTCGCGTTGTTGACCCAGTACTTC. Translated: CASSLGPGFALLTQYF.

The chain is built from TRBV2 and TRBJ1-4, with TRBD1 identical over 9 bases. The CDR3 runs to 17 residues. Looked up from germline, CDR1 is SNHLY and CDR2 is FYNNEI. V trimming: 7 bases; J trimming: 2 bases; junction bases outside the gene matches: 11. In nucleotides, the CDR3 is TGTGCCAGCATCGCCGGGACAGGGAGTGGTACTAATGAAAAACTGTTTTTT. Translating it yields CASIAGTGSGTNEKLFF.

Only a few counts were recorded for this clone. This chain connects TRBV5-5 to TRBJ1-5; D ambiguous. V was clipped by 1 base and J by 2 bases, with 10 bases between them. Germline CDR1 is SGHKS and CDR2 is YYEKEE (reference sequence). The CDR3 extends over 15 amino acids. CDR3 nucleotides: TGTGCCAGCAGCTTGTGGCCCACCGGCAATCAGCCCCAGCATTTT. Its translation is CASSLWPTGNQPQHF. Using reference TRBV5-5 and TRBJ1-5 for the parts outside the CDR3, the full variable domain is DAGVTQSPTHLIKTRGQQVTLRCSPISGHKSVSWYQQVLGQGPQFIFQYYEKEERGRGNFPDRFSARQFPNYSSELNVNALLLGDSALYLCASSLWPTGNQPQHFGDGTRLSIL.

This chain uses TRBV28 with TRBJ2-7; 10 bases fit TRBD2. Germline CDR1 reads MDHEN; CDR2 reads SYDVKM. This CDR3 is 15 amino acids long. V was pared by 5 bases and J by 4 bases, with 8 bases of the junction left unmatched. CDR3 amino acids: CASSPPTSGIYEQYF. The CDR3 coding sequence is TGTGCCAGCAGTCCCCCCACTAGCGGGATATACGAGCAGTACTTC.

This clone was observed once. This sequence joins TRBV12-3 or TRBV12-4 and TRBJ2-3, with D unclear. This CDR3 comprises 11 residues. V was clipped by 8 bases and J by 6 bases, with 9 bases between them. CDR3: CASLERDTQYF. Written as DNA, the CDR3 is TGTGCCAGCCTCGAGCGTGATACGCAGTATTTT.

V is TRBV6-1 and J is TRBJ1-1; 7 bases align to TRBD1. The CDR3 is 16 residues long. The germline V gene encodes CDR1 MNHNS and CDR2 SASEGT. With V trimmed by 4 bases and J by 1 base, 9 bases remained unmatched. This chain's CDR3 is CASSVLPGQSNTEAFF. DNA of the CDR3: TGTGCCAGCAGTGTCTTACCGGGACAGTCGAACACTGAAGCTTTCTTT.

This chain uses TRBV7-8 with TRBJ2-3; 12 nucleotides match TRBD2. Germline V gene lookup returns CDR1 SGHVS and CDR2 FQNEAQ. CDR3 length: 19 residues. The V and J ends lost 1 base and 1 base, in that order; junction bases with no gene match: 9. For the CDR3, the DNA is TGTGCCAGCAGCTTAGTAGGTCTAGCGGGAGGGCTAGGCACAGATACGCAGTATTTT. Translated, it gives CASSLVGLAGGLGTDTQYF.

The chain employs TRBV10-3 and TRBJ2-3; 8 bases agree with TRBD2. Germline V gene lookup returns CDR1 ENHRY and CDR2 SYGVKD. This CDR3 has 13 amino acids. The V segment lost 8 bases and the J segment 2 bases; nucleotides outside the gene matches: 3. The CDR3 loop reads CAIAGLATDTQYF. As DNA, the CDR3 is TGTGCCATCGCAGGACTAGCCACAGATACGCAGTATTTT.

The sample holds one count of this clone. The chain carries TRBV5-1 and TRBJ1-6; no clear D gene. This CDR3 is 14 amino acids long. Per germline, CDR1 SGHRS and CDR2 YFSETQ. V gave up 4 bases and J gave up 4 bases, with 9 bases separating them. As DNA, the CDR3 is TGCGCCAGCAGCGGCGGTACATATAATTCACCCCTCCACTTT. It translates to CASSGGTYNSPLHF.

The rearrangement joins TRBV5-1 to TRBJ2-1; 9 nucleotides line up with TRBD1. The CDR3 spans 15 residues. Unmatched junction bases numbered 4, after V lost 4 bases and J lost 2 bases. CDR1 SGHRS and CDR2 YFSETQ come from the germline V gene. The CDR3 region has the DNA TGCGCCAGCAGCGTGGGACAGGGAACCTACAATGAGCAGTTCTTC. Its protein product is CASSVGQGTYNEQFF.

The chain uses TRBV7-3 and TRBJ2-1, with 8 bases aligning to TRBD2. Germline V gene sequence: CDR1 SGHTA, CDR2 FQGTGA. The CDR3 length is 15 residues. Trimming removed 5 bases from V and 9 bases from J; junction bases left unmatched: 12. The CDR3, as DNA: TGTGCCAGCAGCCAACCGGGACTAGATGGTGGTGAGCAGTTCTTC. Translation gives CASSQPGLDGGEQFF.

The chain combines TRBV11-2 with TRBJ1-4; a possible D gene is TRBD1 (6 bases). The V and J ends lost 5 bases and 6 bases respectively, with 16 bases between them. This CDR3 is 15 amino acids long. Germline lookup yields CDR1 SGHAT and CDR2 FQNNGV. The CDR3 DNA reads TGTGCCAGCAGCCCAGGGGTTCAGGGTGATGAAAAACTGTTTTTT. It codes for CASSPGVQGDEKLFF.

The chain carries TRBV2 and TRBJ2-1, with 10 bases identical to TRBD1. The junction had 6 bases not matched to a gene; V was cut back by 7 bases and J by 3 bases. Germline loops: CDR1 SNHLY, CDR2 FYNNEI. The CDR3 has 15 amino acids. CDR3 sequence: CASTSGTGDYNEQFF. The CDR3 nucleotides are TGTGCCAGCACCTCCGGGACAGGGGACTACAATGAGCAGTTCTTC.

Note on this clone: Relative to the germline gene, one junction end is altered; a read error may explain this. The rearrangement joins TRBV6-6 to TRBJ2-7, with D unclear. The CDR3 is made up of 9 amino acids. CDR1 MNHNY and CDR2 SVGAGI come from the germline V gene (reference sequence). The CDR3 bases are TGTGCCAGCAGTTACTCGCGCCCTTTC. Encoded protein: CASSYSRPF.

The chain uses TRBV6-5 and TRBJ1-2; D remains ambiguous. CDR1 MNHEY and CDR2 SVGAGI come from the germline V gene. Trimming took 6 bases from V and 4 from J, leaving 12 bases between them. The CDR3 has 13 amino acids. In DNA form, the CDR3 reads TGTGCCAGCAGACCCGAGAACAGCTATGGCTACACCTTC. It translates to CASRPENSYGYTF.

The chain carries TRBV30 and TRBJ2-1; D perhaps matches TRBD2 (5 bases). The V gene lost 2 bases and the J gene lost 4 bases, with 18 bases spanning the gap. This CDR3 is built from 16 residues. The germline CDR1 and CDR2 sequences are GTSNPN and SVGIG (reference sequence). CDR3 nucleotides: TGTGCCTGGAGTATTAGTGCAGGACCGGGGTACAATGAGCAGTTCTTC. This translates into CAWSISAGPGYNEQFF.

The gene calls are TRBV5-4 and TRBJ1-3; 9 bases map to TRBD1. Germline values: CDR1 SGHNT, CDR2 YYREEE (reference sequence). This CDR3 has 18 residues. Trimming took 4 bases from V and 0 from J; bases not matched to a gene: 11. Here the CDR3 DNA reads TGTGCCAGCAGCGTCGGGACAGGGATCCTTAGCTCTGGAAACACCATATATTTT. It encodes CASSVGTGILSSGNTIYF.

The genes are TRBV15 and TRBJ1-2; TRBD1 matches at 9 bases. CDR1 and CDR2 (germline): LNHNV, YYDKDF (reference sequence). V shed 3 bases, J shed 4 bases, and the junction held 9 bases outside the gene matches. The CDR3 spans 16 residues. The CDR3 spells CATSRGGQGLGYGYTF. CDR3 DNA: TGTGCCACCAGCAGGGGGGGACAGGGACTTGGCTATGGCTACACCTTC.

The V call is TRBV6-5, the J call TRBJ1-2; TRBD1 might be the D (6 bases). V was pared by 3 bases and J by 3 bases, with 11 bases between. This CDR3 is 14 amino acids long. Germline V lookup: CDR1 MNHEY, CDR2 SVGAGI. The CDR3: CASSYTGSDYGYTF. The CDR3 nucleotides are TGTGCCAGCAGTTATACAGGGTCGGACTATGGCTACACCTTC.

For this clone: The sample holds other DNA sequences that translate to the same CDR3. The chain joins TRBV19 to TRBJ1-1, with a tentative D call TRBD1 (5 bases). V gave up 4 bases and J gave up 2 bases, with 8 bases separating them. CDR3 length: 13 residues. Germline V gives CDR1 LNHDA, CDR2 SQIVND (reference sequence). As DNA, the CDR3 is TGTGCCAGTAGTAGTACAGGTAACACTGAAGCTTTCTTT. Translating gives CASSSTGNTEAFF. Based on the CDR3 plus reference TRBV19 and TRBJ1-1, the full variable domain is DGGITQSPKYLFRKEGQNVTLSCEQNLNHDAMYWYRQDPGQGLRLIYYSQIVNDFQKGDIAEGYSVSREKKESFPLTVTSAQKNPTAFYLCASSSTGNTEAFFGQGTRLTVV.

This clone has only one observation. The J gene is TRBJ1-1, the V gene TRBV5-5; a possible D gene is TRBD1 (5 bases). V lost 4 bases, J lost 4 bases, and 17 bases lay in between. CDR3 size: 15 residues. CDR1 and CDR2 from the germline V gene are SGHKS and YYEKEE (reference sequence). The CDR3: CASSPYATDGTEAFF. The CDR3 region has the DNA TGTGCCAGCAGCCCTTACGCGACAGATGGCACTGAAGCTTTCTTT.

CDR3 residues: CASSLLGRQGSKFF. DNA for the CDR3: TGTGCCAGCAGCTTATTGGGGCGACAGGGCAGTAAGTTCTTC. This chain uses TRBV7-8 with TRBJ2-1; 7 bases fit TRBD1. With 2 bases clipped from V and 14 bases from J, the junction kept 12 bases outside the gene matches. Looked up from germline, CDR1 is SGHVS and CDR2 is FQNEAQ. This CDR3 is 14 amino acids long.

Only a few counts were recorded for this clone. The CDR3 here is CASSLSTGGHGGNEQFF. For the CDR3, the DNA is TGTGCCAGCAGCTTATCAACGGGAGGGCACGGGGGCAATGAGCAGTTCTTC. V usage is TRBV7-3 and J usage is TRBJ2-1; TRBD2 matches at 8 bases. This CDR3 region has 17 residues. Germline V CDR1 and CDR2: SGHTA, FQGTGA. V was pared by 2 bases and J by 6 bases, with 12 bases of the junction left unmatched.

In nucleotides, the CDR3 is TGTGCCACCAGTGATTCGGGCAGGGTCTATGGCTACACCTTC. It is translated as CATSDSGRVYGYTF. The V gene is TRBV24-1, the J gene TRBJ1-2, with D tentatively TRBD1 (5 bases). The CDR3 spans 14 residues. CDR1 is KGHDR and CDR2 is SFDVKD in the germline V gene. The germline V and J ends were trimmed by 2 bases and 4 bases, with 10 bases remaining between them.

The gene calls are TRBV7-2 and TRBJ1-6; maybe TRBD1 (5 bases). The germline gives CDR1 SGHTA, CDR2 FQGNSA. CDR3 length equals 15 residues. Between the trimmed V and J ends, which lost 1 base and 10 bases, there was a span of 14 bases. CDR3 sequence (DNA): TGTGCCAGCAGCTTAGTTCAGGGAAGGGGATCACCCCTCCACTTT. It yields the protein CASSLVQGRGSPLHF.

V is TRBV6-6 and J is TRBJ1-4; 9 nucleotides line up with TRBD1. The CDR3 covers 16 residues. The germline gives CDR1 MNHNY, CDR2 SVGAGI (reference sequence). V lost 6 bases to trimming and J lost 7 bases; unmatched junction nucleotides: 12. DNA for the CDR3: TGTGCCAGCAGCCATGACAGGGGGGTATCGGGTGAAAAACTGTTTTTT. This sequence encodes CASSHDRGVSGEKLFF.

This clone occurred once. The chain has TRBV3-1 (or the pseudogene TRBV3-2) and TRBJ2-3; no clear D. Trimming removed 4 bases from V and 1 base from J, with 12 bases in between. In germline, CDR1 is LGHDT, CDR2 YNNKEL (reference sequence). The CDR3 sequence is 15 residues long. This CDR3 reads CASSRAHGGTDTQYF. For the CDR3, the DNA is TGTGCCAGCAGCCGAGCGCATGGCGGCACAGATACGCAGTATTTT.

The J gene is TRBJ1-3, the V gene TRBV9; TRBD1 agrees at 9 bases. The CDR3 is 15 amino acids. J was trimmed by 4 bases and V by 5 bases; bases with no gene match: 7. CDR1 SGDLS and CDR2 YYNGEE come from the germline V gene. CDR3 sequence: CASSDRTGAGNTIYF. The CDR3 nucleotides are TGTGCCAGCAGTGATAGGACAGGGGCAGGAAACACCATATATTTT.

The rearrangement joins TRBV19 to TRBJ1-5; D might be TRBD1 (5 bases). This CDR3 spans 15 amino acids. The V end was cut by 6 bases, the J end by 0 bases, with 12 bases between. In germline, CDR1 is LNHDA, CDR2 SQIVND (reference sequence). This chain's CDR3 is CASRGFRVSNQPQHF. CDR3 nucleotide sequence: TGTGCCAGTAGGGGGTTCAGGGTTAGCAATCAGCCCCAGCATTTT.

The V call is TRBV7-8, the J call TRBJ2-1; 12 bases are a match to TRBD2. Losses at the gene ends were 5 bases for V and 12 bases for J; bases not matched to a gene: 8. The CDR3 extends over 14 amino acids. Germline V gene sequence: CDR1 SGHVS, CDR2 FQNEAQ. The CDR3: CASSPRTSGEGQFF. CDR3 coding DNA: TGTGCCAGCAGCCCACGGACTAGCGGGGAGGGGCAGTTCTTC.